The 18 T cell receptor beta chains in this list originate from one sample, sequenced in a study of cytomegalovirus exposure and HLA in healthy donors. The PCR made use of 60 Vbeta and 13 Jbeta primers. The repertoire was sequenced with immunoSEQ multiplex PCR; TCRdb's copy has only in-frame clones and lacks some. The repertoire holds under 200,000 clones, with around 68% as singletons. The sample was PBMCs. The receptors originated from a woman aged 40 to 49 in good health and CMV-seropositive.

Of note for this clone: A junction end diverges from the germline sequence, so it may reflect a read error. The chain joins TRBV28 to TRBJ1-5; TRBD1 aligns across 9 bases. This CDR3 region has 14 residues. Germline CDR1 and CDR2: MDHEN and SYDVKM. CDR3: CASSSGTGNQPQNF. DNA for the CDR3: TGTGCCAGCAGTTCCGGGACAGGGAATCAGCCCCAGAATTTT.

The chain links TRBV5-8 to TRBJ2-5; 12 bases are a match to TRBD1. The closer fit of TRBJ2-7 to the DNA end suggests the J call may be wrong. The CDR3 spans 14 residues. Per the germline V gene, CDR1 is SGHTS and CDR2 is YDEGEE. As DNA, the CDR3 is TGTGCCAGCAGCTCGGGACAGGGGGCCCACGAGCAGTACTTC. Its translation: CASSSGQGAHEQYF.

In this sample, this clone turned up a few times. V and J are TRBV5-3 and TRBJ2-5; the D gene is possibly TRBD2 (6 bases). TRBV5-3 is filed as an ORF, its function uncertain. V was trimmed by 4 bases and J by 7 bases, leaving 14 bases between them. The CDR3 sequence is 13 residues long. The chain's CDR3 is CARSPIPGGTQYF. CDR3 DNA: TGTGCCAGAAGCCCCATTCCCGGGGGGACCCAGTACTTC.

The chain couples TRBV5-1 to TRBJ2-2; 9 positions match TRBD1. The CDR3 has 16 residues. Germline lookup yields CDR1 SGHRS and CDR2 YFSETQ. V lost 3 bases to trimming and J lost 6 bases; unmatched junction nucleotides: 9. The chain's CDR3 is CASSSGTGGVAGELFF. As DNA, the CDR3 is TGCGCCAGCAGCTCGGGAACAGGGGGCGTGGCCGGGGAGCTGTTTTTT. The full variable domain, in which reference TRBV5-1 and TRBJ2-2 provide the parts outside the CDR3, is KAGVTQTPRYLIKTRGQQVTLSCSPISGHRSVSWYQQTPGQGLQFLFEYFSETQRNKGNFPGRFSGRQFSNSRSEMNVSTLELGDSALYLCASSSGTGGVAGELFFGEGSRLTVL.

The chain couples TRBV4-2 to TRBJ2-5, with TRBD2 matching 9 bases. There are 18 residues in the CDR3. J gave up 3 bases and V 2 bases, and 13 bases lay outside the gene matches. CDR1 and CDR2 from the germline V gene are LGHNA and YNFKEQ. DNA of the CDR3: TGTGCCAGCAGCCAAAAGGTGGGGCCTAGCGGGGTAGAAGAGACCCAGTACTTC. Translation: CASSQKVGPSGVEETQYF.

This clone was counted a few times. The CDR3 DNA reads as TGCAGCGTTGATTCTGAGTCGGCAGATACGCAGTATTTT. This sequence encodes CSVDSESADTQYF. The chain has TRBV29-1 and TRBJ2-3; D gene unclear. V was clipped by 3 bases and J by 4 bases, with 11 bases between them. There are 13 residues in the CDR3. Germline CDR1 and CDR2: SQVTM and ANQGSEA.

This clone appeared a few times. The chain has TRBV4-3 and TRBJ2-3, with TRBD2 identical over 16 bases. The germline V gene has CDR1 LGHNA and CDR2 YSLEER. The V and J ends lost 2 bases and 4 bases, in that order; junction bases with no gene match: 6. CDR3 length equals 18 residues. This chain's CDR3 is CASSQFLGTSGRADTQYF. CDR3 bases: TGCGCCAGCAGCCAATTCCTCGGGACTAGCGGGAGGGCAGATACGCAGTATTTT.

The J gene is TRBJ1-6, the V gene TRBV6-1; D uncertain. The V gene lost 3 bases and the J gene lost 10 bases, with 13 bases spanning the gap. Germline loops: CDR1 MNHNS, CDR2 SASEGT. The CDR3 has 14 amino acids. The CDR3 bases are TGTGCCAGCAGTGATTTGCAGACTGTCTCACCCCTCCACTTT. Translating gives CASSDLQTVSPLHF.

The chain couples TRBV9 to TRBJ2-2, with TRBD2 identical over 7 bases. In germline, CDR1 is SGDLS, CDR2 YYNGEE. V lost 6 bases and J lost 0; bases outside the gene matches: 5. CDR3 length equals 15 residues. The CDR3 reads CASNRGGANTGELFF. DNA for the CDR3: TGTGCCAGCAATCGCGGGGGTGCGAACACCGGGGAGCTGTTTTTT.

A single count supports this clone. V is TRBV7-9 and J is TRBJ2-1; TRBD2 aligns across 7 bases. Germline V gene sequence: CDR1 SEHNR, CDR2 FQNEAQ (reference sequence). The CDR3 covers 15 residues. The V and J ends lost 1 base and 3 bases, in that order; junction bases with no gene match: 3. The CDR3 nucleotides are TGTGCCAGCAGCTTAGGAGCGGGGAACTACAATGAGCAGTTCTTC. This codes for CASSLGAGNYNEQFF.

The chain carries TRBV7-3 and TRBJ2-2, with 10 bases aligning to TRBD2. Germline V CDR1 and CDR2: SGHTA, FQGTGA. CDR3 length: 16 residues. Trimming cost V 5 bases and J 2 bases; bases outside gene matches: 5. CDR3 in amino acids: CASSTTSGVNTGELFF. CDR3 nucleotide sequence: TGTGCCAGCAGCACAACTAGCGGGGTTAACACCGGGGAGCTGTTTTTT.

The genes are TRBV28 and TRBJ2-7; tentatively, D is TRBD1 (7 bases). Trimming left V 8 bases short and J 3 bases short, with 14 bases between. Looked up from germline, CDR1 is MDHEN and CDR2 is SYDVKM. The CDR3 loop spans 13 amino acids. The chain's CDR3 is CASPGQEGYEQYF. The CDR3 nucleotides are TGTGCCAGCCCAGGACAGGAGGGCTACGAGCAGTACTTC.

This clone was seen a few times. CDR3 coding DNA: TGTGCCAGCAGCTTGTCTCGGTCGGGAGAGACCCAGTACTTC. Protein: CASSLSRSGETQYF. The chain recombines TRBV7-2 with TRBJ2-5; D remains ambiguous. V was shortened by 3 bases and J by 4 bases, with 12 bases between the two germline ends. This CDR3 region has 14 residues. CDR1 SGHTA and CDR2 FQGNSA come from the germline V gene.

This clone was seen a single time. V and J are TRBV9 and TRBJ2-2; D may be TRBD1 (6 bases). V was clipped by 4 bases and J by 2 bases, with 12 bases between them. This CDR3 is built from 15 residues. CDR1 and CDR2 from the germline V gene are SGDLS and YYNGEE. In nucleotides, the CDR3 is TGTGCCAGCAGCAACCGGGACACTAACACCGGGGAGCTGTTTTTT. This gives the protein CASSNRDTNTGELFF. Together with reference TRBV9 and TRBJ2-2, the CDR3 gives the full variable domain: DSGVTQTPKHLITATGQRVTLRCSPRSGDLSVYWYQQSLDQGLQFLIQYYNGEERAKGNILERFSAQQFPDLHSELNLSSLELGDSALYFCASSNRDTNTGELFFGEGSRLTVL.

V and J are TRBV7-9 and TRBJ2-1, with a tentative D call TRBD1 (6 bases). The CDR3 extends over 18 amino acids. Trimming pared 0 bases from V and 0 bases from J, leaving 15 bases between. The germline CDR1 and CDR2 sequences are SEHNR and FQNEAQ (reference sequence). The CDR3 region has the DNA TGTGCCAGCAGCTTAGCCCTGGGACACATGAGCTCCTACAATGAGCAGTTCTTC. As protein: CASSLALGHMSSYNEQFF.

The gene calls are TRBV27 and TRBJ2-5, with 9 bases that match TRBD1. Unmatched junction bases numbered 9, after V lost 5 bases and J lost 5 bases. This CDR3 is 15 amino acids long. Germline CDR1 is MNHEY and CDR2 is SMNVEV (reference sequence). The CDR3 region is CASSAGTGLRETQYF. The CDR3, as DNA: TGTGCCAGCAGTGCCGGGACAGGGCTCCGGGAGACCCAGTACTTC.

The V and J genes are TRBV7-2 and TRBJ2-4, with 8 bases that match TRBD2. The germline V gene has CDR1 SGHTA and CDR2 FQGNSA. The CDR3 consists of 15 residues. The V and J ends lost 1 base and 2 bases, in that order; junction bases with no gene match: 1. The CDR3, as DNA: TGTGCCAGCAGCTTAGTTAGCGGGACCAAAAACATTCAGTACTTC. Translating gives CASSLVSGTKNIQYF.

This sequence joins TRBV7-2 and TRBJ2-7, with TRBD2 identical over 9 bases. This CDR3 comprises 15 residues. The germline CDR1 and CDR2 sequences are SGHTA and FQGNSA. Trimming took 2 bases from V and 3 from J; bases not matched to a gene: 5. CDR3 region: CASSLIAREGYEQYF. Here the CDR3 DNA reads TGTGCCAGCAGCTTAATAGCGCGGGAGGGCTACGAGCAGTACTTC.